A single sample gave rise to the 7 T cell receptor beta chains below, sequenced in a study of T cell changes during pregnancy in multiple sclerosis. TCRdb keeps only in-frame clones here, not all; method: immunoSEQ multiplex PCR. The sample yields approximately 39,000 clones, around 93% seen once. The material sequenced was CD4+ T cells from peripheral blood mononuclear cells, taken in the second trimester of pregnancy. The source is a female donor with multiple sclerosis, enrolled in a pregnancy study.

Written as DNA, the CDR3 is TGTGCCAGCTCACCAGCGGACAGGGTAAGGGACAATGAGCAGTTCTTC. Translating gives CASSPADRVRDNEQFF. The chain uses TRBV18 and TRBJ2-1; the match to TRBD1 covers 8 bases. V lost 2 bases to trimming and J lost 5 bases; unmatched junction nucleotides: 8. The CDR3 is made up of 16 amino acids. CDR1 and CDR2 (germline): KGHSH, LQKENI.

The V call is TRBV7-2, the J call TRBJ2-7, with TRBD2 matching over 8 bases. J lost 6 bases, V lost 4 bases, and 5 bases had no gene match. Germline lookup yields CDR1 SGHTA and CDR2 FQGNSA. The CDR3 runs 13 residues. The CDR3 DNA follows: TGTGCCAGCAGCTCGGGACTAGTTGCCGAGCAGTACTTC. It encodes CASSSGLVAEQYF.

The V call is TRBV5-4, the J call TRBJ2-5; perhaps TRBD1 as D (6 bases). The CDR3 is made up of 14 amino acids. Germline CDR1 reads SGHNT; CDR2 reads YYREEE (reference sequence). Trimming took 3 bases from V and 1 from J, leaving 10 bases between them. For the CDR3, the DNA is TGTGCCAGCAGCTCGGGACAACTCCAAGAGACCCAGTACTTC. This codes for CASSSGQLQETQYF.

The CDR3, as DNA: TGTGCCAGCAGCCTAGCGGGACAGGGGTTGGGAAACTATGGCTACACCTTC. It codes for CASSLAGQGLGNYGYTF. This sequence joins TRBV13 and TRBJ1-2; TRBD1 agrees at 10 bases. Germline V lookup: CDR1 PRHDT, CDR2 FYEKMQ (reference sequence). The CDR3 has 17 amino acids. Losses at the gene ends were 5 bases for V and 2 bases for J; bases not matched to a gene: 11.

The chain couples TRBV10-1 to TRBJ2-1; a weak D match, TRBD1 (6 bases). Germline V gene lookup returns CDR1 WNHNN and CDR2 SYGVQD (reference sequence). This CDR3 comprises 16 residues. The V and J ends lost 0 bases and 2 bases respectively, with 11 bases between them. CDR3 sequence (DNA): TGCGCCAGCAGTGAGTCTAGGGGGACCACCTACAATGAGCAGTTCTTC. Its translation is CASSESRGTTYNEQFF.

J is TRBJ2-1 and V is TRBV11-3; D unresolved. Germline V gene data show CDR1 as SGHNT and CDR2 as YENEEA. The CDR3 has 16 amino acids. V gave up 1 base and J gave up 0 bases, with 10 bases separating them. Here the CDR3 DNA reads TGTGCCAGCAGCTTAGGAGGAGTGAGCTCCTACAATGAGCAGTTCTTC. It encodes CASSLGGVSSYNEQFF.

The rearrangement joins TRBV4-2 to TRBJ1-1, with 9 bases that match TRBD1. The V gene's germline CDR1 is LGHNA and CDR2 YNFKEQ. CDR3 size: 13 residues. J lost 5 bases, V lost 5 bases, and 3 bases had no gene match. CDR3 amino acids: CASSVGTGTEAFF. The CDR3 nucleotides read TGTGCCAGCAGCGTTGGGACAGGGACTGAAGCTTTCTTT.